Each of the 18 T cell receptor beta chains below was sequenced from the same sample in a study of cytomegalovirus exposure and HLA in healthy donors. Amplification used 60 Vbeta primers and 13 Jbeta primers. Libraries were prepared by immunoSEQ multiplex PCR; TCRdb keeps only in-frame clonotypes and omits some of them. The sample shows nearly 110,000 clones, roughly 70% of them seen only once. The sample was PBMCs. All receptors come from a middle-aged woman in good health and CMV-seropositive.

The chain recombines TRBV5-1 with TRBJ2-5; the match to TRBD2 covers 11 bases. Germline V gives CDR1 SGHRS, CDR2 YFSETQ. The CDR3 covers 15 residues. V lost 6 bases and J lost 6; bases outside the gene matches: 10. Here the CDR3 DNA reads TGCGCCAGCACCGTAGCGGGGGGGCCCCCCCAGACCCAGTACTTC. It is translated as CASTVAGGPPQTQYF.

The V gene is TRBV7-9, the J gene TRBJ2-1; 12 bases fit TRBD2. This CDR3 is 17 amino acids long. V gave up 5 bases and J gave up 7 bases; unmatched junction bases: 12. Per germline, CDR1 SEHNR and CDR2 FQNEAQ (reference sequence). The CDR3 here is CASSPLALAGGGNEQFF. The CDR3 bases are TGTGCCAGCAGCCCACTGGCACTAGCGGGGGGCGGGAATGAGCAGTTCTTC.

V usage is TRBV5-1 and J usage is TRBJ1-6, with 8 bases matching TRBD1. The ends lost 0 bases at V and 7 bases at J; junction bases unmatched: 3. The length of the CDR3 is 15 residues. The germline CDR1 and CDR2 sequences are SGHRS and YFSETQ. CDR3 nucleotides: TGCGCCAGCAGCTTGGGGACAGGGACAAATTCACCCCTCCACTTT. The encoded protein is CASSLGTGTNSPLHF.

The V gene is TRBV19, the J gene TRBJ1-1; tentatively, D is TRBD1 (6 bases). This CDR3 spans 13 amino acids. In germline, CDR1 is LNHDA, CDR2 SQIVND (reference sequence). Trimming took 5 bases from V and 1 from J, leaving 8 bases between them. CDR3 nucleotide sequence: TGTGCCAGTAGTGAGGGACAGAACACTGAAGCTTTCTTT. Protein sequence: CASSEGQNTEAFF.

This chain connects TRBV19 to TRBJ1-6, with D possibly matching TRBD1 (5 bases). Trimming stripped 7 bases from V and 5 bases from J, with 6 bases between. The CDR3 has 12 amino acids. Germline V gene lookup returns CDR1 LNHDA and CDR2 SQIVND (reference sequence). The CDR3 loop reads CASNRNNSPLHF. Here the CDR3 DNA reads TGTGCCAGTAACAGGAATAATTCACCCCTCCACTTT. Complete variable domain (other parts from reference TRBV19 and TRBJ1-6): DGGITQSPKYLFRKEGQNVTLSCEQNLNHDAMYWYRQDPGQGLRLIYYSQIVNDFQKGDIAEGYSVSREKKESFPLTVTSAQKNPTAFYLCASNRNNSPLHFGNGTRLTVT.

This clone was seen a single time. This chain links TRBV10-3 with TRBJ1-5; TRBD1 matches 7 bases. The CDR3 has 14 amino acids. V shed 5 bases, J shed 4 bases, and the junction held 5 bases outside the gene matches. Germline V gene data show CDR1 as ENHRY and CDR2 as SYGVKD. Written as DNA, the CDR3 is TGTGCCATCAGTAGCGACAGGGTGAATCAGCCCCAGCATTTT. Encoded protein: CAISSDRVNQPQHF.

The chain uses TRBV5-1 and TRBJ1-3; a weak D match, TRBD1 (5 bases). Germline CDR1 is SGHRS and CDR2 is YFSETQ. V was cut by 5 bases and J by 3 bases, with 9 bases left in between. The CDR3 sequence is 13 residues long. The CDR3 DNA is TGCGCCAGCAGAGTAGGGGATGGAAACACCATATATTTT. This sequence encodes CASRVGDGNTIYF.

The chain has TRBV6-5 and TRBJ1-6, with D unclear. The CDR3 loop spans 14 amino acids. Germline loops: CDR1 MNHEY, CDR2 SVGAGI. Trimming shortened V by 7 bases and J by 7 bases, and 14 bases separated the two germline ends. The CDR3: CASTYSKANSPLHF. As DNA, the CDR3 is TGTGCCAGCACCTACAGTAAGGCCAATTCACCCCTCCACTTT.

This clone was seen once. The chain joins TRBV5-6 to TRBJ1-2; 9 bases match TRBD1. J lost 0 bases, V lost 4 bases, and 1 base had no gene match. This CDR3 has 14 residues. Germline CDR1 is SGHDT and CDR2 is YYEEEE. Here the CDR3 DNA reads TGTGCCAGCAGCCGACAGGGGGCTAACTATGGCTACACCTTC. Protein product: CASSRQGANYGYTF.

This clone was found once. V and J are TRBV10-3 and TRBJ1-2; 8 positions match TRBD1. The CDR3 runs to 19 residues. The V segment lost 2 bases and the J segment 4 bases; nucleotides outside the gene matches: 18. Germline CDR1 and CDR2: ENHRY and SYGVKD. This CDR3 is CAISEPGAGGKGGSYGYTF. As DNA, the CDR3 is TGTGCCATCAGTGAGCCGGGGGCAGGGGGCAAAGGTGGTAGCTATGGCTACACCTTC.

The rearrangement links TRBV10-2 to TRBJ2-5, with 16 bases that match TRBD2. The V and J ends lost 4 bases and 6 bases, in that order; junction bases with no gene match: 14. The CDR3 is made up of 19 amino acids. Germline V gene data show CDR1 as WSHSY and CDR2 as SAAADI. As DNA, the CDR3 is TGCGCCAGCAGTGTCCAGGGACTAGCGGGGGGGGGAGACGTACAGACCCAGTACTTC. The encoded protein is CASSVQGLAGGGDVQTQYF.

Here the CDR3 DNA reads TGCGCCAGCAGCCTTTGGACTAGCGGGGGCCCATCCTACAATGAGCAGTTCTTC. It yields the protein CASSLWTSGGPSYNEQFF. The V gene is TRBV4-1, the J gene TRBJ2-1; 13 bases are shared with TRBD2. The CDR3 is 18 amino acids. V was pared by 4 bases and J by 1 base, with 7 bases of the junction left unmatched. Germline V lookup: CDR1 MGHRA, CDR2 YSYEKL.

The rearrangement uses TRBV27 and TRBJ1-5; 7 bases fit TRBD1. V shed 7 bases and J 6 bases; nucleotides not matched to a gene: 6. CDR1 MNHEY and CDR2 SMNVEV come from the germline V gene (reference sequence). This CDR3 contains 13 residues. CDR3 sequence: CASKQGLGQPQHF. The CDR3 DNA is TGTGCCAGCAAACAGGGGCTGGGTCAGCCCCAGCATTTT.

This sequence joins TRBV5-1 and TRBJ1-4, with D tentatively TRBD1 (6 bases). This CDR3 has 16 amino acids. Germline CDR1 SGHRS, CDR2 YFSETQ. Trimming pared 0 bases from V and 7 bases from J, leaving 16 bases between. The chain's CDR3 is CASSLAETGFLEKLFF. CDR3 nucleotides: TGCGCCAGCAGCTTGGCCGAAACAGGGTTCCTTGAAAAACTGTTTTTT.

The chain links TRBV5-1 to TRBJ1-6; possibly TRBD1 for D (5 bases). With 3 bases removed from V and 10 bases from J, the gap between germline ends came to 17 bases. The germline V gene has CDR1 SGHRS and CDR2 YFSETQ. This CDR3 contains 15 residues. In DNA, the CDR3 is TGCGCCAGCAGCTCGGGGACTCAGCGAGGGTCACCCCTCCACTTT. This encodes CASSSGTQRGSPLHF.

The chain employs TRBV27 and TRBJ1-1; TRBD1 matches at 7 bases. This CDR3 spans 13 amino acids. The V segment lost 5 bases and the J segment 1 base; nucleotides outside the gene matches: 1. CDR1 is MNHEY, CDR2 SMNVEV, per germline (reference sequence). The chain's CDR3 is CASSRDRNTEAFF. The CDR3, as DNA: TGTGCCAGCAGTAGGGACAGGAACACTGAAGCTTTCTTT.

The chain links TRBV10-3 to TRBJ1-1; 7 bases fit TRBD1. After removal of 10 bases from V and 3 bases from J, the junction contained 8 bases not matched to a gene. This CDR3 is built from 13 residues. Germline V gene sequence: CDR1 ENHRY, CDR2 SYGVKD. CDR3 sequence (DNA): TGTGCCAGCCTACAGGGGCGCGACACTGAAGCTTTCTTT. It is translated as CASLQGRDTEAFF.

This chain joins TRBV27 and TRBJ1-2, with TRBD1 matching 12 bases. CDR3 size: 15 residues. J gave up 6 bases and V 4 bases, and 6 bases lay outside the gene matches. The germline V gene encodes CDR1 MNHEY and CDR2 SMNVEV (reference sequence). This CDR3 reads CASSSPGDRGHGYTF. The CDR3 DNA is TGTGCCAGCAGTTCCCCCGGGGACAGGGGGCATGGCTACACCTTC.